This TCR beta chain is from a study of CD8 T cells in Susac syndrome. The germline V and J ends were trimmed by 3 bases and 4 bases, with 10 bases remaining between them. The CDR3 runs 13 residues. CDR1 GTSNPN and CDR2 SVGIG come from the germline V gene (reference sequence). Random hexamers were used to reverse transcribe the RNA input (about 0.5 to 1 ug). TCRdb reanalysed the immunoSEQ multiplex PCR reads using MiXCR and keeps one entry per CDR3 protein. The sample gives around 150,000 distinct CDR3 sequences, roughly 94% of which show up once; 0.14% is in the top ten. The clonotype comes from a human donor with Susac syndrome. Specimen: CD4+ T cells from PBMCs. The gene calls are TRBV30 and TRBJ1-5; D is uncertain. CDR3 nucleotides: TGTGCCTGGAGGCACGACGTTAATCAGCCCCAGCATTTT. Protein product: CAWRHDVNQPQHF.